This paragraph covers one TCR beta chain sequence. The antigen remains undetermined. This record comes from a study of identical twins. Study-wide results and caveats: Less excess twin sharing appeared in beta out-of-frame sequences. Recombination models fit unrelated individuals' TCR alpha sharing but underestimated twins'. In zero-insertion analyses, partial confounding could arise from invariant MAIT and iNKT cells.

With template switching, a universal primer site was added, and the cDNA carried unique molecular identifiers. MiXCR, applied by TCRdb to the 5' RACE reads, yields one record per CDR3 protein. The repertoire holds some 710,000 distinct CDR3 sequences, 5.5% to 6.5% seen once, with 1.5% to 2% in the top ten. Germline V lookup: CDR1 SGHVS, CDR2 FQNEAQ. This CDR3 comprises 14 residues. The ends lost 4 bases at V and 5 bases at J; junction bases unmatched: 7. The clonotype was recovered from a young man in good health. Specimen: naive T cells sorted from blood. J is TRBJ2-5 and V is TRBV7-8, with TRBD1 identical over 7 bases. The chain's CDR3 is CASSSGQAWETQYF. The CDR3, as DNA: TGTGCCAGCAGCTCTGGACAGGCTTGGGAGACCCAGTACTTC.